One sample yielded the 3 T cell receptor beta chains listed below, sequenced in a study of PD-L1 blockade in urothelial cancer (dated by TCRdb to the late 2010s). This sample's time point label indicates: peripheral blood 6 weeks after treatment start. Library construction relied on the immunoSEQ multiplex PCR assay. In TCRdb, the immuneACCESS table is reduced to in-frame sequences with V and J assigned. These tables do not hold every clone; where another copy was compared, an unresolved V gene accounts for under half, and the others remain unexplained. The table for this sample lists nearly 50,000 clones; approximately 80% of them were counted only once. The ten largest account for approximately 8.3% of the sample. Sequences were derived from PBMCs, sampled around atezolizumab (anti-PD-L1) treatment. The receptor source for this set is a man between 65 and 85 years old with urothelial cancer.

CDR3: CASRGSTGGSVGETQYF. CDR3 coding DNA: TGTGCCAGCAGGGGGTCGACAGGGGGCTCGGTAGGAGAGACCCAGTACTTC. The chain links TRBV28 to TRBJ2-5, with 10 bases aligning to TRBD1. V gave up 6 bases and J gave up 4 bases; unmatched junction bases: 14. The CDR3 loop spans 17 amino acids. Germline V gene data show CDR1 as MDHEN and CDR2 as SYDVKM.

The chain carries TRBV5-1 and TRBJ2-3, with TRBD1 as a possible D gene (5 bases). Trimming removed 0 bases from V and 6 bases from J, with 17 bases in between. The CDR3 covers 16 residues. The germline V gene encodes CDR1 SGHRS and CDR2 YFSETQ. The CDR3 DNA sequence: TGCGCCAGCAGCTTGGAGACACCAAGGGGTTCGGATACGCAGTATTTT. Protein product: CASSLETPRGSDTQYF.

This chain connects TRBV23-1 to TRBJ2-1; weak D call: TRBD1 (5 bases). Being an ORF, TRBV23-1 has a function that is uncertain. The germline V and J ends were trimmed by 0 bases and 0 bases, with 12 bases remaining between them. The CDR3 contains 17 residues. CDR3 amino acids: CASSQSSGSSSYNEQFF. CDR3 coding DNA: TGCGCCAGCAGTCAATCGTCAGGGTCAAGCTCCTACAATGAGCAGTTCTTC.